The 4 T cell receptor beta chains below all came from one sample that was sequenced in a study of T cell changes during pregnancy in multiple sclerosis. Some clones are missing from TCRdb's copy, which holds only in-frame ones; the method was immunoSEQ multiplex PCR. The sample lists about 17,000 clones; 84% were seen once. The sequencing here drew on CD8+ T cells from peripheral blood mononuclear cells, taken in the third trimester of pregnancy. Receptor source: a female donor in good health, enrolled as a control in a pregnancy study.

The chain has TRBV27 and TRBJ2-5; 7 bases are shared with TRBD1. In germline, CDR1 is MNHEY, CDR2 SMNVEV (reference sequence). Germline trimming cut 6 bases from V and 2 bases from J; bases unmatched to any gene: 9. The CDR3 length is 15 residues. CDR3 DNA: TGTGCCAGCAGGGCAGGGGACAGAATACAAGAGACCCAGTACTTC. Protein product: CASRAGDRIQETQYF.

J is TRBJ2-1 and V is TRBV7-9; TRBD2 matches 14 bases. This CDR3 has 18 amino acids. CDR1 is SEHNR and CDR2 is FQNEAQ in the germline V gene (reference sequence). The V segment lost 6 bases and the J segment 1 base; nucleotides outside the gene matches: 8. DNA for the CDR3: TGTGCCAGCAGTACGGGACTAGCGGGGGATTTTTCCTACAATGAGCAGTTCTTC. It encodes CASSTGLAGDFSYNEQFF.

The chain links TRBV18 to TRBJ2-5; tentative D call: TRBD1 (5 bases). CDR3 length: 15 amino acids. The germline V and J ends were trimmed by 0 bases and 1 base, with 9 bases remaining between them. Germline V lookup: CDR1 KGHSH, CDR2 LQKENI. The CDR3 loop is CASSPPQVLQETQYF. Written as DNA, the CDR3 is TGTGCCAGCTCACCACCACAGGTACTCCAAGAGACCCAGTACTTC.

The V gene is TRBV29-1, the J gene TRBJ1-1, with D hard to call. V was trimmed by 4 bases and J by 0 bases, leaving 12 bases between them. This CDR3 is built from 14 residues. CDR1 is SQVTM, CDR2 ANQGSEA, per germline. The CDR3 DNA reads as TGCAGCGTTGCTCTGGACGGGATGAACACTGAAGCTTTCTTT. Its protein is CSVALDGMNTEAFF.